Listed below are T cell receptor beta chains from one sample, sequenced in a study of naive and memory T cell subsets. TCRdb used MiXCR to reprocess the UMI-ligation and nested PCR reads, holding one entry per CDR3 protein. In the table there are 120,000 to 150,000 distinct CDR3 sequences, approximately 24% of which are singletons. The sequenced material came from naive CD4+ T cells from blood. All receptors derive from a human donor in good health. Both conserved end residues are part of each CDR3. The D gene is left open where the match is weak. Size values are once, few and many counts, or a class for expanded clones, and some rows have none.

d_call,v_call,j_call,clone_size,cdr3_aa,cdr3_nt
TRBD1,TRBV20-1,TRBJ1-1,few,CSASRSGQGSAEAFF,TGCAGTGCTAGTCGGTCCGGACAGGGGTCAGCTGAAGCTTTCTTT
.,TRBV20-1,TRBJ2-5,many,CSARTRGETQYF,TGCAGTGCTAGAACCCGGGGGGAGACCCAGTACTTC
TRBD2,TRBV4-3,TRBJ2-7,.,CASSQDLALRSGGEQYF,TGCGCCAGCAGCCAAGATCTTGCACTTCGTTCGGGGGGGGAGCAGTACTTC
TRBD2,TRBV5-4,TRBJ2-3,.,CASRLAGGSTDTQYF,TGTGCCAGCAGGCTAGCGGGAGGGTCCACAGATACGCAGTATTTT
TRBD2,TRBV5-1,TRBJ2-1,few,CASSTGLAGGLSSYNEQFF,TGCGCCAGCAGCACGGGACTAGCGGGAGGCCTTAGCTCCTACAATGAGCAGTTCTTC
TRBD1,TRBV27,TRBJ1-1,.,CASSLRGDRRNTEAFF,TGTGCCAGCAGTCTGAGGGGGGACAGGCGGAACACTGAAGCTTTCTTT
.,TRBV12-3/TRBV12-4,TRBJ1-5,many,CASSTDATLAQHF,TGTGCCAGCAGTACGGACGCTACGCTGGCCCAGCATTTT
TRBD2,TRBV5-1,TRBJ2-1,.,CASSSNSGTSGKKSFF,TGCGCCAGCAGCTCGAACTCCGGGACTAGCGGGAAGAAGTCGTTCTTC
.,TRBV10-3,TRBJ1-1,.,CAIQGTGNTEAFF,TGTGCCATCCAGGGTACAGGGAACACTGAAGCTTTCTTT
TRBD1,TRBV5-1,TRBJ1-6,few,CASSLQSGQLGSPLHF,TGCGCCAGCAGCTTGCAATCGGGACAGTTGGGTTCACCCCTCCACTTT
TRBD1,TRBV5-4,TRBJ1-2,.,CASSLVQGANGYTF,TGTGCCAGCAGCTTGGTGCAGGGGGCGAATGGCTACACCTTC
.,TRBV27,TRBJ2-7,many,CASSLTWAYEQYF,TGTGCCAGCAGTTTAACGTGGGCCTACGAGCAGTACTTC